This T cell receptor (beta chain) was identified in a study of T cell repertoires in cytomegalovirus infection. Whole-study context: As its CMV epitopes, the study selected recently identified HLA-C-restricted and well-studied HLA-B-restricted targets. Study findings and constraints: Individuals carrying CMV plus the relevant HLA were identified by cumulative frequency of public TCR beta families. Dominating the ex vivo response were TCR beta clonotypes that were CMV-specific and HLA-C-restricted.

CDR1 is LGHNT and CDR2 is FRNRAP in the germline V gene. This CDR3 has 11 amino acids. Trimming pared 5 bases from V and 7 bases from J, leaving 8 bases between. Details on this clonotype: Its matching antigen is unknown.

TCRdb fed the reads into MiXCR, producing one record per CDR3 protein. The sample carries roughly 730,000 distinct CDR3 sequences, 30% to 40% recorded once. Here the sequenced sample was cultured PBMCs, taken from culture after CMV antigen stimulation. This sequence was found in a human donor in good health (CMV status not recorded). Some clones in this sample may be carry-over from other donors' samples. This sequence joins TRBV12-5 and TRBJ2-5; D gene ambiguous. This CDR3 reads CASGPAGTQYF. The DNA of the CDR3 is TGTGCTAGTGGTCCAGCAGGGACCCAGTACTTC.